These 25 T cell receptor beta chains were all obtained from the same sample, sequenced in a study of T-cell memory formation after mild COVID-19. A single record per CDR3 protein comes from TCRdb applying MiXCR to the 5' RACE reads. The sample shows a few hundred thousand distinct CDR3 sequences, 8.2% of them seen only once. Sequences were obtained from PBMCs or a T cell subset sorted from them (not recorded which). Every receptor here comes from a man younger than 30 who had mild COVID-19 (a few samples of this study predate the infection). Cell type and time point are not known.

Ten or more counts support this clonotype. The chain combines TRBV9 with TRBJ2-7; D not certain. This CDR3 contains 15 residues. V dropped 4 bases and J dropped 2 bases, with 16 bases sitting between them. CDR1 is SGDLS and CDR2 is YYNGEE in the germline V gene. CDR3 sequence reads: CASSPRLTMTYEQYF. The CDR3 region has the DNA TGTGCCAGCAGCCCGAGATTGACGATGACCTACGAGCAGTACTTC.

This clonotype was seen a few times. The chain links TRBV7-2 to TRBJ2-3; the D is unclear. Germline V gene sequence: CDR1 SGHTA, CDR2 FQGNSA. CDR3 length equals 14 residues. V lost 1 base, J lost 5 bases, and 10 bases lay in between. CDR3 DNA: TGTGCCAGCAGCTTAGGGCCGCCAGAAGATACGCAGTATTTT. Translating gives CASSLGPPEDTQYF. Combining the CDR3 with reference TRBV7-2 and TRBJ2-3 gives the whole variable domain GAGVSQSPSNKVTEKGKDVELRCDPISGHTALYWYRQSLGQGLEFLIYFQGNSAPDKSGLPSDRFSAERTGGSVSTLTIQRTQQEDSAVYLCASSLGPPEDTQYFGPGTRLTVL.

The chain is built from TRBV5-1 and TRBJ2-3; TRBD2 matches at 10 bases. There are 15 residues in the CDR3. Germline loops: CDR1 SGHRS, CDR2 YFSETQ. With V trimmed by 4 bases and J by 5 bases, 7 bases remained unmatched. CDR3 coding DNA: TGCGCCAGCAGCCAGCCTAGCGGGGGAGTAGATACGCAGTATTTT. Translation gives CASSQPSGGVDTQYF.

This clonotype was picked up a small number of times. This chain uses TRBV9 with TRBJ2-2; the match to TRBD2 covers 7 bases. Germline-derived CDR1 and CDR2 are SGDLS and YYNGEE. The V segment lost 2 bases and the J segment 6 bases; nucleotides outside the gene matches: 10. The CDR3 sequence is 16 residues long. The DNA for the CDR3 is TGTGCCAGCAGCGTCGGACTAGAAAGGTGGTCCGGGGAGCTGTTTTTT. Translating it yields CASSVGLERWSGELFF.

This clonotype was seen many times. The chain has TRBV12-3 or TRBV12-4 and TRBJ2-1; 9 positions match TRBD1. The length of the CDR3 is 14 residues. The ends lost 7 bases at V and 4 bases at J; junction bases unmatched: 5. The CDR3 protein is CASIPGQGYNEQFF. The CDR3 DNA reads TGTGCCAGCATCCCGGGACAGGGATACAATGAGCAGTTCTTC.

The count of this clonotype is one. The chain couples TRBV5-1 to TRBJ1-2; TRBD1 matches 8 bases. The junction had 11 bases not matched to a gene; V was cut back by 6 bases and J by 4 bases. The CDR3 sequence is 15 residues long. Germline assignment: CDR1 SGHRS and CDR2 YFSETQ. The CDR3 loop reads CASKRGQGWIYGYTF. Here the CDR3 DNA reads TGCGCCAGCAAACGAGGACAGGGATGGATCTATGGCTACACCTTC.

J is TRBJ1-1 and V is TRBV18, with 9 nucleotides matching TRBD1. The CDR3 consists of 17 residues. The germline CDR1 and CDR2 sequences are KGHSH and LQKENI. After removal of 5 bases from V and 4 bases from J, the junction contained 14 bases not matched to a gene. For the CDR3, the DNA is TGTGCCAGCTCAAGGGTTCCCCTACAGGGGGCTCGCACTGAAGCTTTCTTT. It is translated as CASSRVPLQGARTEAFF. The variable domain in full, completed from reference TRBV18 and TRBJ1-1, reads NAGVMQNPRHLVRRRGQEARLRCSPMKGHSHVYWYRQLPEEGLKFMVYLQKENIIDESGMPKERFSAEFPKEGPSILRIQQVVRGDSAAYFCASSRVPLQGARTEAFFGQGTRLTVV.

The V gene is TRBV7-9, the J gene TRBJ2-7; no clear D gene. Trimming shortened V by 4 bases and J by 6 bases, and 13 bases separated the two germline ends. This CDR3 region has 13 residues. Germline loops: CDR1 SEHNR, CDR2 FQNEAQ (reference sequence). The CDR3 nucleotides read TGTGCCAGCAGCTCCCTTGGGTGGAGCGAGCAGTACTTC. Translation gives CASSSLGWSEQYF.

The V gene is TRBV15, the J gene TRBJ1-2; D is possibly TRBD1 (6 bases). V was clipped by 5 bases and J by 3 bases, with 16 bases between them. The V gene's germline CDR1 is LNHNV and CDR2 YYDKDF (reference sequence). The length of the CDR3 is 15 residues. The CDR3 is CATSLRRGLHYGYTF. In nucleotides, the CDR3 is TGTGCCACCAGCCTGCGGCGGGGGCTCCACTATGGCTACACCTTC.

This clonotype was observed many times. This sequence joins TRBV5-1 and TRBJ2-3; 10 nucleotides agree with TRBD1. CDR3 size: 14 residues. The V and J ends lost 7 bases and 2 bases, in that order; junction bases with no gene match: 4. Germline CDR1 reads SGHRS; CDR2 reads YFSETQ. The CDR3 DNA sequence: TGCGCCAGCGCGACAGGGGGCCCCACAGATACGCAGTATTTT. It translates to CASATGGPTDTQYF.

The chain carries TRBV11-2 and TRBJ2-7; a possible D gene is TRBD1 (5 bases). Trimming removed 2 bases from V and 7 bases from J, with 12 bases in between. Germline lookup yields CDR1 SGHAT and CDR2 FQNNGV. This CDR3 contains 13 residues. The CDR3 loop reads CASSLSGYGEQYF. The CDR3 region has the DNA TGTGCCAGCAGCTTATCAGGGTATGGGGAGCAGTACTTC. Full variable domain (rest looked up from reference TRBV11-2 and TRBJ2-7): EAGVAQSPRYKIIEKRQSVAFWCNPISGHATLYWYQQILGQGPKLLIQFQNNGVVDDSQLPKDRFSAERLKGVDSTLKIQPAKLEDSAVYLCASSLSGYGEQYFGPGTRLTVT.

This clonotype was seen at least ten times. The CDR3 DNA is TGCAGTGCTAGACCAGGGGCCGGTGGAAACACCATATATTTT. It encodes CSARPGAGGNTIYF. This rearrangement joins TRBV20-1 to TRBJ1-3; D possibly corresponds to TRBD1 (6 bases). The germline CDR1 and CDR2 sequences are DFQATT and SNEGSKA (reference sequence). The CDR3 sequence is 14 residues long. V lost 2 bases, J lost 3 bases, and 11 bases lay in between.

CDR3 bases: TGTGCCAGCAGTTTGCGGATGGACAATGAGCAGTTCTTC. It specifies CASSLRMDNEQFF. The rearrangement links TRBV27 to TRBJ2-1; unclear D gene. This CDR3 contains 13 residues. Per germline, CDR1 MNHEY and CDR2 SMNVEV (reference sequence). The V gene lost 3 bases and the J gene lost 5 bases, with 8 bases spanning the gap.

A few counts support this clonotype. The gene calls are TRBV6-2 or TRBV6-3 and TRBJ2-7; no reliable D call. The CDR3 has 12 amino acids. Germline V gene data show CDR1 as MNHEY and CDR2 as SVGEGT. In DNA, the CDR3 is TGTGCCAGCAGTTCCATATCCTCCGAGCAGTACGTC. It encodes CASSSISSEQYV.

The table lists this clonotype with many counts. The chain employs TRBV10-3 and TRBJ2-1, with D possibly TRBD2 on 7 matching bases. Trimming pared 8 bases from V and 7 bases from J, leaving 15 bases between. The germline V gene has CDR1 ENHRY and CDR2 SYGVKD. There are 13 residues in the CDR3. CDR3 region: CAIREGGENEQFF. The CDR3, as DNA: TGTGCCATCCGAGAGGGGGGGGAGAATGAGCAGTTCTTC.

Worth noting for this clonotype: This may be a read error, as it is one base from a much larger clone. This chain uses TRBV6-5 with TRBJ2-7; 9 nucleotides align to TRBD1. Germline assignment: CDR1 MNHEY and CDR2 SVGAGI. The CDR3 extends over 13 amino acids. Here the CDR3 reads CDSTGTGSYEQYF. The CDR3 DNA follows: TGTGACAGCACCGGGACAGGGTCCTACGAGCAGTACTTC.

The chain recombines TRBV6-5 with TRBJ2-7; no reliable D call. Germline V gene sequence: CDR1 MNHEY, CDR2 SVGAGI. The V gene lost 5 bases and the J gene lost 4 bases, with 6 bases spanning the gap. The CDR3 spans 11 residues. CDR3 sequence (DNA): TGTGCCAGCAGTCGGCCTTACGAGCAGTACTTC. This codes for CASSRPYEQYF.

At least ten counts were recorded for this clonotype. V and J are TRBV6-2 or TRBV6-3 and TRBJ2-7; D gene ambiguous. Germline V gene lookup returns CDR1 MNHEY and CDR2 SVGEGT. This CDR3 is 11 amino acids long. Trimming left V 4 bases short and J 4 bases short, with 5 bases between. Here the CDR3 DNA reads TGTGCCAGCAGTTCCTTTTACGAGCAGTACGTC. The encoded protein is CASSSFYEQYV.

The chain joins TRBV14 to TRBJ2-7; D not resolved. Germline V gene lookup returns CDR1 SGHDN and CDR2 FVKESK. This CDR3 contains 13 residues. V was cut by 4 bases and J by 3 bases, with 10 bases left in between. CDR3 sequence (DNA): TGTGCCAGCAGCCCGCAGCCCCACTACGAGCAGTACTTC. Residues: CASSPQPHYEQYF.

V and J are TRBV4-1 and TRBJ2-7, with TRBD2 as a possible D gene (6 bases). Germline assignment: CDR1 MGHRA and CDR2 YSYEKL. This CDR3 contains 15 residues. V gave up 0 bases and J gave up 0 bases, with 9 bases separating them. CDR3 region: CASSQDGGGSYEQYV. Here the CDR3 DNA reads TGCGCCAGCAGCCAAGATGGGGGAGGCTCCTACGAGCAGTACGTC.

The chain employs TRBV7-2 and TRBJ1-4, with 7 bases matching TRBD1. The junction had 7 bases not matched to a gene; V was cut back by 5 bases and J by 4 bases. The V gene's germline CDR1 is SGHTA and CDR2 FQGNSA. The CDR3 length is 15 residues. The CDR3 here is CASSVQGSHNEKLFF. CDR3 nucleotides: TGTGCCAGCAGCGTACAGGGGTCTCATAATGAAAAACTGTTTTTT.

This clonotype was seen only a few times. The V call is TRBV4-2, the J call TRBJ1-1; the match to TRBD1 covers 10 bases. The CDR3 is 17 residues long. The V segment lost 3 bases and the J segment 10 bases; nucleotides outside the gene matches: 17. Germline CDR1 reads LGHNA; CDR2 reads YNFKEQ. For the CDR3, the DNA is TGTGCCAGCAGCCACCTCGGGGACAGGGGCATTGGGGATATAGCTTTCTTT. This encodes CASSHLGDRGIGDIAFF.

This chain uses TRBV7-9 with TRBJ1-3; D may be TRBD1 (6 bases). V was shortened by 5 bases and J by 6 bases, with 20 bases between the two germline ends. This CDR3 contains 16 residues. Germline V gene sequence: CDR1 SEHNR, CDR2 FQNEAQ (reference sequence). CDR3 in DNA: TGTGCCAGCAGCGCAGCGGGGGGCAATCCGGAAAACACCATATATTTT. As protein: CASSAAGGNPENTIYF.

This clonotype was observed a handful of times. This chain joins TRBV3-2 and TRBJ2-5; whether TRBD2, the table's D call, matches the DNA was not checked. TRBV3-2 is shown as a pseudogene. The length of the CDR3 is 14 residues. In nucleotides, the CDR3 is TGTGCCAGCAGCCATGTCCCGCTAGCGGAGACCCAGTACTTC. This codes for CASSHVPLAETQYF.

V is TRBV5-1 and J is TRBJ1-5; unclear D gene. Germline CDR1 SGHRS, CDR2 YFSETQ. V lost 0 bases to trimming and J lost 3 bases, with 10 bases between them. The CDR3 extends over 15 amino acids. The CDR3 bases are TGCGCCAGCAGCTTGGGTTTGGGTACCAATCAGCCCCAGCATTTT. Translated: CASSLGLGTNQPQHF.